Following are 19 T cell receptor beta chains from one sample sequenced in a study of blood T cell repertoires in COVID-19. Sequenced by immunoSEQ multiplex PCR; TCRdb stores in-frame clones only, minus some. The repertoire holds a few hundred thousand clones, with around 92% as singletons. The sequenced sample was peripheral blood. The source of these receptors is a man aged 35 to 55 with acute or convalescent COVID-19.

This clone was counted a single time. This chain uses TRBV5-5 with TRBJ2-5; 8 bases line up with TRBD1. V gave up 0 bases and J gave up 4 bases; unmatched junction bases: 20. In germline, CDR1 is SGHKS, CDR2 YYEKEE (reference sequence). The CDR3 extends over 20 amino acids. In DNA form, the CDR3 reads TGTGCCAGCAGCTTGGTACAGCGCCAATGGACAGGGCCAGAATTAGAGACCCAGTACTTC. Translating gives CASSLVQRQWTGPELETQYF.

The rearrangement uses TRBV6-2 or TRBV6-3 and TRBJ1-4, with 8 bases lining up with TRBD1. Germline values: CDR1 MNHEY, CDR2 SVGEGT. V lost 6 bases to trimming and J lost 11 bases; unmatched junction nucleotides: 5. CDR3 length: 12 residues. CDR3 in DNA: TGTGCCAGCAGCGCGGACAGGGAGAAACTGTTTTTT. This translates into CASSADREKLFF.

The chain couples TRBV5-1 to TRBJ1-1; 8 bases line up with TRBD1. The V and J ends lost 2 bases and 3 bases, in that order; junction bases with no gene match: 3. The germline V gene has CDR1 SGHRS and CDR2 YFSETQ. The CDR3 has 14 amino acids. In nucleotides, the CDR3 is TGCGCCAGCAGCTTCGCGACAGGGGACACTGAAGCTTTCTTT. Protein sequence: CASSFATGDTEAFF.

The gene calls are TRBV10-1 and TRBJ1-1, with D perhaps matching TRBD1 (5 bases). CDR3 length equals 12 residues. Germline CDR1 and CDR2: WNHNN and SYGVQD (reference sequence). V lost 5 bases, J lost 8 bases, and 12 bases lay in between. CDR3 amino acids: CASSPNSGEAFF. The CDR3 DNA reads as TGCGCCAGCAGTCCTAATTCAGGGGAAGCTTTCTTT.

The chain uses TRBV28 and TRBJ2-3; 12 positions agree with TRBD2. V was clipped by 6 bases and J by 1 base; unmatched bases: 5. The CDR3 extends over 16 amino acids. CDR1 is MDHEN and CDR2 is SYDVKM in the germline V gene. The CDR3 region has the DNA TGTGCCAGCAGCCCGCTAGCGGGGGGGCGCACAGATACGCAGTATTTT. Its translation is CASSPLAGGRTDTQYF.

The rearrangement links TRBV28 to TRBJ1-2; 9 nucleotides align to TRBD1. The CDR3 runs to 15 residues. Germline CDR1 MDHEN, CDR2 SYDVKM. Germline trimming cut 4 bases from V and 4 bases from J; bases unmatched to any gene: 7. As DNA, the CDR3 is TGTGCCAGCAGTTACCGGGACAGGGCGGTCTATGGCTACACCTTC. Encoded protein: CASSYRDRAVYGYTF.

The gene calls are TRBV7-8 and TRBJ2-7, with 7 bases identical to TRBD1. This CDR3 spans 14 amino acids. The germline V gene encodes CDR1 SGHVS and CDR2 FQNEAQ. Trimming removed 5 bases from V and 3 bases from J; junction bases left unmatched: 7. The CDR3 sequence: CASSGVRGIYEQYF. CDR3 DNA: TGTGCCAGCAGCGGAGTCAGGGGGATCTACGAGCAGTACTTC.

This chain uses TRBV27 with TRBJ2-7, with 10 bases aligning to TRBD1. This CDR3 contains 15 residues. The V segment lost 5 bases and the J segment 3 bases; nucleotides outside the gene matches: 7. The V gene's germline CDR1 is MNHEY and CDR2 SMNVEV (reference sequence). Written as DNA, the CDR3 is TGTGCCAGCAGTGAAGACAGGGGGCGCATCTACGAGCAGTACTTC. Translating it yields CASSEDRGRIYEQYF.

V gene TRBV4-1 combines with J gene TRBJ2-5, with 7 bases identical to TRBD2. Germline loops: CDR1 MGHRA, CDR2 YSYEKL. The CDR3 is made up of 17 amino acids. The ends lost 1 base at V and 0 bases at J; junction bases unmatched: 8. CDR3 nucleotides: TGCGCCAGCAGCCAAGGGGTTCGCGGGGGAAACCAAGAGACCCAGTACTTC. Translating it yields CASSQGVRGGNQETQYF.

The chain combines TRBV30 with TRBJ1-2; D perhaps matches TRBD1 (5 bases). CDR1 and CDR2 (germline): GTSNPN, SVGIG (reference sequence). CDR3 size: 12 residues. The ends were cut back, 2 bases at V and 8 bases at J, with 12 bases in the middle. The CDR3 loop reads CAWSLGLSGYTF. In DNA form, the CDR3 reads TGTGCCTGGAGTCTGGGACTTTCGGGCTACACCTTC.

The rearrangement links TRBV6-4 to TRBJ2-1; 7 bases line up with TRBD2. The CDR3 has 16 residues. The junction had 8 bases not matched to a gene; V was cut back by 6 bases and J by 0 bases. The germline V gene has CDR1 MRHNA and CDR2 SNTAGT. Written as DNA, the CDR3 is TGTGCCAGCAGCCACGAGGCGGGAGCCTCCTACAATGAGCAGTTCTTC. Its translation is CASSHEAGASYNEQFF.

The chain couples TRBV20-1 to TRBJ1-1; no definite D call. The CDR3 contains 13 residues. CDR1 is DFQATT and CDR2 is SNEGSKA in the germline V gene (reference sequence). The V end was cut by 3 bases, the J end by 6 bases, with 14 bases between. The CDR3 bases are TGCAGTGCTAGTTCACCCACAGACGCTGAAGCTTTCTTT. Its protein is CSASSPTDAEAFF.

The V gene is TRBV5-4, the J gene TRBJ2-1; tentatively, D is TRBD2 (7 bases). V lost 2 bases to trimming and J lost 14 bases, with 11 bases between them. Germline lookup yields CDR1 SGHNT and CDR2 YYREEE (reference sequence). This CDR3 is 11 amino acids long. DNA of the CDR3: TGTGCCAGCAGCTTAGGGGGGGAAAAGTTCTTC. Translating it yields CASSLGGEKFF.

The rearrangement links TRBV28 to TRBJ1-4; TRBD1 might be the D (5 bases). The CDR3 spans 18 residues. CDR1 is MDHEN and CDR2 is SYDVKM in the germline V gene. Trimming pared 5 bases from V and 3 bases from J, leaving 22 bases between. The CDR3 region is CASSNIDARGSSNEKLFF. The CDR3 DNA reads TGTGCCAGCAGTAACATCGACGCAAGGGGTTCTTCTAATGAAAAACTGTTTTTT.

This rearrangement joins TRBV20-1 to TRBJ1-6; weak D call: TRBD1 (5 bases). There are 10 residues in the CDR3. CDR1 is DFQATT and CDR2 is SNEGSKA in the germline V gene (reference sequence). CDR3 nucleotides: TGCACCTTGACAGATTCACCCCTCCACTTT. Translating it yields CTLTDSPLHF.

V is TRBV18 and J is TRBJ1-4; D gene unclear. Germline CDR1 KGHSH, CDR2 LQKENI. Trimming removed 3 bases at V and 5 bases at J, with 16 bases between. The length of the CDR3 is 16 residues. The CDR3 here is CASSPDRGRGNEKLFF. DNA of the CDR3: TGTGCCAGCTCACCGGACCGAGGACGAGGGAATGAAAAACTGTTTTTT.

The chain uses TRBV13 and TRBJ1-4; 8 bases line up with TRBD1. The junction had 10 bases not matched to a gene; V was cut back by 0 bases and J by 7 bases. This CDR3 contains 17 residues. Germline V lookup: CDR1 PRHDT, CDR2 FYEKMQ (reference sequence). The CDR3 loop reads CASSLGAGGVNGEKLFF. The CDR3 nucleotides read TGTGCCAGCAGCTTAGGGGCAGGGGGCGTAAACGGTGAAAAACTGTTTTTT.

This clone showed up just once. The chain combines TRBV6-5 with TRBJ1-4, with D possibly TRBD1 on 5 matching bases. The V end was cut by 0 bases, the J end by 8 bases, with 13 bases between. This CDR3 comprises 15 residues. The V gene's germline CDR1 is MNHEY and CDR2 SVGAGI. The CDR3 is CASSYSPGAGEKLFF. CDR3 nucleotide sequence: TGTGCCAGCAGTTACTCCCCTGGGGCGGGGGAAAAACTGTTTTTT.

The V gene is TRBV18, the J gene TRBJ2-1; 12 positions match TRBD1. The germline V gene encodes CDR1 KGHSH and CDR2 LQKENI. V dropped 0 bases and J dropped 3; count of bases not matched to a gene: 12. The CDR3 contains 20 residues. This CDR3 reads CASSPPVGTGGRNLYNEQFF. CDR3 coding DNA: TGTGCCAGCTCACCACCGGTCGGGACAGGGGGCCGAAACCTCTACAATGAGCAGTTCTTC.